This TCR beta chain was sequenced in a study of beta chain features in type 1 diabetes. V lost 0 bases and J 0 bases, leaving 12 bases between the germline ends. The CDR3 runs to 16 residues. Germline assignment: CDR1 SGHRS and CDR2 YFSETQ. Study results and caveats: Cells that show high TCR expression could be over-represented by cDNA sequencing. Whether HLA type influences TCRB rearrangement remained unresolved here.

The isolated RNA, all of it, was reverse transcribed, so expressed TCRB transcripts were what got sequenced. Libraries were prepared by immunoSEQ multiplex PCR; TCRdb keeps only in-frame clonotypes and omits some of them. The profile shows about 150,000 clones, less than 9.5% of them singletons. This clone was counted a few times. The antigen is not known. The sample taken for sequencing was central memory CD4+ T cells from blood. This receptor was taken from a young woman in good health. This sequence joins TRBV5-1 and TRBJ1-2, with D maybe TRBD1 (5 bases). CDR3 sequence (DNA): TGCGCCAGCAGCTTGGCAGGGACTCCGCCTAACTATGGCTACACCTTC. Protein product: CASSLAGTPPNYGYTF. The full variable domain, with the rest looked up from reference TRBV5-1 and TRBJ1-2, is KAGVTQTPRYLIKTRGQQVTLSCSPISGHRSVSWYQQTPGQGLQFLFEYFSETQRNKGNFPGRFSGRQFSNSRSEMNVSTLELGDSALYLCASSLAGTPPNYGYTFGSGTRLTVV.